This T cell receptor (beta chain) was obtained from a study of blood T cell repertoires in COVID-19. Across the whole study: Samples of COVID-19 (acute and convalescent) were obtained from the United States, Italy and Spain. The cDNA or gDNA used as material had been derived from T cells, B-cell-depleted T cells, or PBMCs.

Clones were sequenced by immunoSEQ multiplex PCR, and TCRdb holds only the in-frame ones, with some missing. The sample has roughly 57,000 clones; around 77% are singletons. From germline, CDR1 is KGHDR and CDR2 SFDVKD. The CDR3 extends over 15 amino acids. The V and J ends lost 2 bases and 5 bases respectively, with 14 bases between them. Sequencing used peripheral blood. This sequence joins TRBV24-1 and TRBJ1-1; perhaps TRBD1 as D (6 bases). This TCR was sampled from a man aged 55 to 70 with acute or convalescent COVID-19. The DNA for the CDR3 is TGTGCCACCAGTGATTCCACAGGGTTGGAAACTGAAGCTTTCTTT. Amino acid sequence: CATSDSTGLETEAFF.